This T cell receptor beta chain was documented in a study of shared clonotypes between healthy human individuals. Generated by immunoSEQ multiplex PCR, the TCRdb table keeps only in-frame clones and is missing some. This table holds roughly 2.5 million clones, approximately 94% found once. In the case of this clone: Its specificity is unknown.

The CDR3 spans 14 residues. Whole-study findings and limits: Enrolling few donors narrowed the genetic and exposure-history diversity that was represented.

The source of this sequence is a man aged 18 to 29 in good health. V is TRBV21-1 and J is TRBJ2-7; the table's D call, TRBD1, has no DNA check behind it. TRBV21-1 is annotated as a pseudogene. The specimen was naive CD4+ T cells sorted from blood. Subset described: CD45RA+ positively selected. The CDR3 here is CASSSRTSSYEQYF. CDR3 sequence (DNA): TGTGCCAGCAGCAGCCGGACAAGCTCCTACGAGCAGTACTTC.